This paragraph reports one T cell receptor (beta chain). Its antigen is unknown. A single base separates this from a much larger clone, so it may be a read error. The sample comes from a study of T cells in Graves' hyperthyroidism and ophthalmopathy. General study findings and limits: Ophthalmopathy was predicted by the model a median of around 5.9 months ahead of onset.

These patients, aged 18 to 65, had recently diagnosed hyperthyroidism lasting under 2 months. Exclusions: uncontrolled infection, other autoimmune disease, pregnancy, lactation. RNA transcripts provided the source from which TCR beta CDR3 regions were amplified. The HTBI primer set served for first-round RT-PCR of the TCR CDR3. TCRdb ran MiXCR on the multiplex PCR reads and lists one entry per CDR3 protein. The data show roughly 570,000 distinct CDR3 sequences, 46% seen once. Material: peripheral blood or thyroid tissue (not recorded which). The sequence derives from a woman between 18 and 30 years old with Graves' hyperthyroidism.

The CDR3 spells CASSLWTSVTEQYF. The CDR3 bases are TGTGCCAGCAGCTTATGGACTAGCGTTACCGAGCAGTACTTC. The genes are TRBV7-2 and TRBJ2-7; 9 nucleotides match TRBD2. This CDR3 spans 14 amino acids. With V trimmed by 2 bases and J by 6 bases, 5 bases remained unmatched. The germline CDR1 and CDR2 sequences are SGHTA and FQGNSA. The full variable domain, its missing parts supplied by reference TRBV7-2 and TRBJ2-7, is GAGVSQSPSNKVTEKGKDVELRCDPISGHTALYWYRQSLGQGLEFLIYFQGNSAPDKSGLPSDRFSAERTGGSVSTLTIQRTQQEDSAVYLCASSLWTSVTEQYFGPGTRLTVT.